The rows below give T cell receptor beta chains drawn from one sample of a study of early T cells in non-severe SARS-CoV-2 infection. TCRdb redid the calling of the 5' RACE reads with MiXCR, one entry per CDR3 protein. The sample records more than 75,000 distinct CDR3 sequences, roughly 13% being singletons. Sequencing used whole blood. These receptors were taken from an adult who was a healthcare worker with PCR-confirmed SARS-CoV-2 infection or an uninfected control (not recorded which). CDR3s include the opening cysteine and the closing phenylalanine or tryptophan. Not all rows give a size; the values are once, few, many and, for expanded clones, a class.

V	size	J	CDR3
TRBV29-1	-	TRBJ2-2	CSGSPQNTGELFF
TRBV7-2	-	TRBJ1-1	CASSLFFVGRLNTEAFF
TRBV27	-	TRBJ1-2	CASTPLGQAYGYTF
TRBV20-1	-	TRBJ2-2	CSTRLRGPNTGELFF
TRBV20-1	many	TRBJ2-2	CSATFREGTGELFF
TRBV20-1	many	TRBJ2-3	CSATRLAGDTQYF
TRBV29-1	-	TRBJ1-1	CSVARTTNTEAFF
TRBV28	-	TRBJ2-7	CASSFPRRNRGDYEQYF
TRBV28	few	TRBJ2-3	CASSKTGTSDRDTQYF
TRBV5-5	few	TRBJ1-2	CASSRPHNYGYTF
TRBV29-1	many	TRBJ2-2	CSVRGTSNTGELFF
TRBV5-1	many	TRBJ2-3	CASSSWTSGDTDTQYF
TRBV20-1	few	TRBJ2-1	CSARPPARGIPNEQFF
TRBV6-6	few	TRBJ2-2	CASSNGAPIYTGELFF
TRBV20-1	many	TRBJ1-2	CSAIPGFNYGYTF
TRBV2	few	TRBJ2-7	CASTLDRTYEQYF
TRBV5-1	-	TRBJ2-1	CASSSAGTGYNEQFF
TRBV27	-	TRBJ1-2	CASSLKRQGAYGYTF
TRBV2	-	TRBJ2-1	CASSEAVPSGTHNEQFF
TRBV23-1	many	TRBJ2-3	CASSRPAHLGLAGRGDTQYF
TRBV9	-	TRBJ2-5	CASSVLMGGPQETQYF
TRBV5-5	-	TRBJ2-2	CASMDGANTGELFF
TRBV7-8	-	TRBJ1-3	CASSFAGQASGNTIYF
TRBV2	many	TRBJ2-1	CASSAGYNEQFF
TRBV6-1	-	TRBJ2-3	CASPGENPPDTQYF
TRBV5-1	few	TRBJ2-7	CASSLTASSYEQYF
TRBV7-3	few	TRBJ2-1	CASSVDRGNEQFF
TRBV29-1	-	TRBJ2-3	CSVGLAGASDTQYF
TRBV29-1	-	TRBJ2-7	CSVVAGRYQYF
TRBV2	-	TRBJ1-6	CASNPWRPNSPLHF
TRBV20-1	-	TRBJ2-7	CSANLRGDEQYF
TRBV18	few	TRBJ2-2	CASSPLTDTGELFF
TRBV20-1	-	TRBJ2-7	CSAYPGTGATEQYF
TRBV4-2	-	TRBJ1-2	CASSQDGQPLYGYTF
TRBV20-1	-	TRBJ2-7	CSAPLGTGVYEQYF
TRBV7-9	many	TRBJ1-2	CASSLQSGGSYGYTF
TRBV2	many	TRBJ2-6	CASSEVSGTAGANVLTF
TRBV20-1	few	TRBJ2-7	CSARDLSEQYF
TRBV6-6	few	TRBJ2-3	CASSYGRGATDTQYF
TRBV2	-	TRBJ1-2	CASTWDILYGYTF
TRBV7-9	many	TRBJ1-4	CASSLGGGANEKLFF